The source of this T cell receptor (beta chain) is a study of blood T cell repertoires in COVID-19. Per the study methods: Cell counts per sample came from amplifying reference gene primers. Profiled with immunoSEQ multiplex PCR; TCRdb holds only in-frame clones, not every one. D and trimming were read from the DNA, whereas the V and J calls and clone size are those reported in that table. The table has under 85,000 clones, approximately 89% seen once. Trimming took off 4 bases at V and 4 bases at J, with 5 bases between the two ends. Germline CDR1 LGHNA, CDR2 YNFKEQ. CDR3 length: 12 amino acids. The receptor was derived from a man in his sixties or seventies with active or convalescent COVID-19. The sequencing sample was made of peripheral blood. The chain couples TRBV4-2 to TRBJ1-5; D ambiguous. The CDR3 here is CASSLLNQPQHF. In DNA, the CDR3 is TGTGCCAGCAGCCTCTTGAATCAGCCCCAGCATTTT.